The clone carrying this T cell receptor (beta chain) was observed at least ten times. What it binds is unknown. The data derive from a study of T cells after yellow fever vaccination. Turning to the study itself: The SMART-Seq v4 Ultra Low Input method served to prepare the low-cell-number fractions.

Findings and caveats of the study: A faster peak, day 5 versus 15, was reached by the weaker secondary response. A large majority of primary-vaccination clones showed up again after the booster (96% CD4, 88% CD8).

By 5'RACE template switching, TCR cDNA was produced, with a universal primer site and UMIs added in the process. Using its own MiXCR run on the 5' RACE reads, TCRdb lists one record per CDR3 protein. The sample lists roughly 150,000 distinct CDR3 sequences, less than 8.5% occurring once. Germline V gives CDR1 MNHEY, CDR2 SVGAGI. This CDR3 is 14 amino acids long. V dropped 2 bases and J dropped 1 base, with 8 bases sitting between them. The V and J genes are TRBV6-5 and TRBJ1-1, with D perhaps TRBD1 (5 bases). The material sequenced was CD4+ T cells sorted from PBMCs, taken 10 days after the yellow fever booster vaccination. The source is a man aged 30 to 45 who received the YFV17D yellow fever vaccine. CDR3 in amino acids: CASSYAQGNTEAFF. The CDR3 DNA sequence: TGTGCCAGCAGTTACGCCCAGGGGAACACTGAAGCTTTCTTT.